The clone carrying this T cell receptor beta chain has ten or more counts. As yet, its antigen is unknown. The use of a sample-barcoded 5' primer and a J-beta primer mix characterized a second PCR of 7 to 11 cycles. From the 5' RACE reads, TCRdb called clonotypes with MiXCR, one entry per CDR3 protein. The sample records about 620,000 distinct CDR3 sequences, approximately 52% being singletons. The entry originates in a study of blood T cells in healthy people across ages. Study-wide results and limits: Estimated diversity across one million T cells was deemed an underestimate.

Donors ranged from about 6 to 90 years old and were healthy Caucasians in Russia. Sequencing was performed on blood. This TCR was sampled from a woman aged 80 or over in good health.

The CDR3 DNA is TGCAGTGCTAGACTAGCGGGAGGGGACACAGATACGCAGTATTTT. Translation: CSARLAGGDTDTQYF. This chain connects TRBV20-1 to TRBJ2-3; TRBD2 matches 12 bases. V shed 2 bases and J 2 bases; nucleotides not matched to a gene: 2. This CDR3 is built from 15 residues. CDR1 is DFQATT and CDR2 is SNEGSKA in the germline V gene (reference sequence).